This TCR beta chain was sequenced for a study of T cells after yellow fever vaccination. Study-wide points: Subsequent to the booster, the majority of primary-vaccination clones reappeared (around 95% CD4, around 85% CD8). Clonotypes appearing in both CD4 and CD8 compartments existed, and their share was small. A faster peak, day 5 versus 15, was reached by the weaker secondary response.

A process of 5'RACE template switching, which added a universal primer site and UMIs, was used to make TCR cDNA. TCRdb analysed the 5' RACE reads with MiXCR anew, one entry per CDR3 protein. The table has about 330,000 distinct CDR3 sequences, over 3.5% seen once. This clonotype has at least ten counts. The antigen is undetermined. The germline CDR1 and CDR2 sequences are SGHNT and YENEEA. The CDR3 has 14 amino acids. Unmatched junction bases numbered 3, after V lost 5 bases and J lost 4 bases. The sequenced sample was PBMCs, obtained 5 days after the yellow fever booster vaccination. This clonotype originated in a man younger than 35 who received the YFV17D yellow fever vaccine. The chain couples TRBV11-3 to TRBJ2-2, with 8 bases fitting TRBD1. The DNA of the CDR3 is TGTGCCAGCAGCAGGACAGGGTTCACCGGGGAGCTGTTTTTT. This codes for CASSRTGFTGELFF.